Following are 19 T cell receptor beta chains from one sample sequenced in a study of response to subunit inactivated influenza vaccine. MiXCR was run by TCRdb on the RT-PCR reads, yielding one entry per CDR3 protein. The sample holds approximately 480,000 distinct CDR3 sequences, approximately 10% seen once. The sample here was PBMCs from blood, taken about 40 days after vaccination. The receptors originated from a man aged 50-59 years who received an inactivated influenza vaccine.

This clonotype appeared a few times. This chain connects TRBV10-2 to TRBJ2-7; 9 bases are a match to TRBD2. The CDR3 totals 17 residues. Germline CDR1 is WSHSY and CDR2 is SAAADI. Trimming removed 3 bases from V and 3 bases from J; junction bases left unmatched: 12. The DNA of the CDR3 is TGCGCCAGCAGTGATTTTGGGCGTAGCGGGAGTTTCTACGAGCAGTACTTC. The encoded protein is CASSDFGRSGSFYEQYF.

This clonotype has just a few counts. The chain recombines TRBV11-2 with TRBJ2-3, with a weak D call TRBD1 (5 bases). Germline lookup yields CDR1 SGHAT and CDR2 FQNNGV. Trimming pared 5 bases from V and 8 bases from J, leaving 11 bases between. This CDR3 spans 12 amino acids. CDR3 sequence reads: CASSPGLGTQYF. The CDR3 DNA sequence: TGTGCCAGCAGCCCAGGGCTCGGTACGCAGTATTTT.

This clonotype showed up just a few times. V is TRBV4-3 and J is TRBJ2-4; TRBD2 matches at 7 bases. V dropped 1 base and J dropped 8; count of bases not matched to a gene: 8. The CDR3 loop spans 15 amino acids. Germline-derived CDR1 and CDR2 are LGHNA and YSLEER. CDR3 DNA sequence: TGCGCCAGCAGCCAAGGACACCCTCGGGGGGACATTCAGTACTTC. Its protein is CASSQGHPRGDIQYF.

This chain links TRBV12-3 or TRBV12-4 with TRBJ2-7, with 8 positions matching TRBD1. This CDR3 spans 13 amino acids. J lost 5 bases, V lost 8 bases, and 8 bases had no gene match. CDR3 in amino acids: CASGWTGWDEQYF. The CDR3 region has the DNA TGTGCCAGCGGATGGACAGGGTGGGACGAGCAGTACTTC.

This clonotype was counted a few times. The rearrangement joins TRBV10-3 to TRBJ1-2; maybe TRBD1 (6 bases). The CDR3 is made up of 17 amino acids. From germline, CDR1 is ENHRY and CDR2 SYGVKD. Trimming stripped 2 bases from V and 4 bases from J, with 20 bases between. The CDR3 DNA reads TGTGCCATCAGTGAGCTCGGGACATCCTCTCGGGGCTATGGCTACACCTTC. It translates to CAISELGTSSRGYGYTF.

This clonotype was seen a single time. This chain links TRBV25-1 with TRBJ2-5; D is uncertain. CDR1 MGHDK and CDR2 SYGVNS come from the germline V gene. The CDR3 runs 13 residues. V was trimmed by 5 bases and J by 4 bases, leaving 11 bases between them. This chain's CDR3 is CASSPDLGETQYF. In DNA form, the CDR3 reads TGTGCCAGCAGTCCGGACCTGGGAGAGACCCAGTACTTC.

This chain links TRBV10-2 with TRBJ2-3; the D call may be TRBD1 or TRBD2 (5 bases each). The CDR3 has 12 amino acids. The V and J ends lost 6 bases and 11 bases respectively, with 15 bases between them. The germline V gene encodes CDR1 WSHSY and CDR2 SAAADI. The CDR3 reads CASSEGRLRQYF. The CDR3 DNA reads TGCGCCAGCAGCGAGGGACGCCTCAGGCAGTATTTT.

The table lists this clonotype with many counts. The rearrangement links TRBV7-9 to TRBJ2-7; possibly TRBD2 for D (5 bases). Germline V gene lookup returns CDR1 SEHNR and CDR2 FQNEAQ (reference sequence). This CDR3 is built from 13 residues. The V gene lost 5 bases and the J gene lost 13 bases, with 21 bases spanning the gap. The CDR3 spells CASSARRDGLAYF. The CDR3 DNA sequence: TGTGCCAGCAGCGCCCGAAGGGATGGTCTAGCATACTTC.

This clonotype was seen only a few times. This sequence joins TRBV7-2 and TRBJ2-7, with TRBD1 as a possible D gene (5 bases). CDR3 length equals 15 residues. CDR1 is SGHTA, CDR2 FQGNSA, per germline. Trimming took 1 base from V and 3 from J, leaving 13 bases between them. CDR3 nucleotides: TGTGCCAGCAGCTTAGGGGGCCACGATGTCTACGAGCAGTACTTC. This sequence encodes CASSLGGHDVYEQYF.

This clonotype was found many times. The V call is TRBV7-9, the J call TRBJ2-5; 8 nucleotides line up with TRBD1. The V gene's germline CDR1 is SEHNR and CDR2 FQNEAQ (reference sequence). The J segment lost 2 bases and the V segment lost 3 bases, leaving 5 bases of the junction unmatched. The CDR3 covers 15 residues. CDR3 residues: CASSFSRGRQETQYF. In DNA form, the CDR3 reads TGTGCCAGCAGCTTCTCCAGGGGGCGTCAAGAGACCCAGTACTTC.

This clonotype turned up a few times. The V and J genes are TRBV20-1 and TRBJ2-7, with D perhaps TRBD2 (5 bases). Trimming removed 2 bases at V and 2 bases at J, with 10 bases between. This CDR3 region has 13 residues. Per the germline V gene, CDR1 is DFQATT and CDR2 is SNEGSKA (reference sequence). CDR3 sequence reads: CSARWTAAYEQYF. As DNA, the CDR3 is TGCAGTGCTAGATGGACTGCTGCCTACGAGCAGTACTTC.

This clonotype was seen at least ten times. The V call is TRBV4-1, the J call TRBJ1-2, with D possibly being TRBD1 (5 bases). The CDR3 has 15 amino acids. V was clipped by 0 bases and J by 3 bases, with 11 bases between them. Germline V gene lookup returns CDR1 MGHRA and CDR2 YSYEKL. CDR3 DNA sequence: TGCGCCAGCAGCCAAGATTGGGACGGCTACTATGGCTACACCTTC. It is translated as CASSQDWDGYYGYTF.

The genes are TRBV5-1 and TRBJ1-1; TRBD1 might be the D (6 bases). The CDR3 is 15 residues long. Looked up from germline, CDR1 is SGHRS and CDR2 is YFSETQ. The ends were cut back, 4 bases at V and 4 bases at J, with 17 bases in the middle. The chain's CDR3 is CASSPAGGRFTEAFF. For the CDR3, the DNA is TGCGCCAGCAGCCCGGCGGGGGGGCGTTTCACTGAAGCTTTCTTT. Together with reference TRBV5-1 and TRBJ1-1, the CDR3 gives the full variable domain: KAGVTQTPRYLIKTRGQQVTLSCSPISGHRSVSWYQQTPGQGLQFLFEYFSETQRNKGNFPGRFSGRQFSNSRSEMNVSTLELGDSALYLCASSPAGGRFTEAFFGQGTRLTVV.

V is TRBV25-1 and J is TRBJ1-2, with D tentatively TRBD1 (5 bases). The CDR3 has 16 amino acids. The germline V and J ends were trimmed by 2 bases and 5 bases, with 18 bases remaining between them. Looked up from germline, CDR1 is MGHDK and CDR2 is SYGVNS. The CDR3 sequence: CASSEPAPGGRYGYTF. CDR3 sequence (DNA): TGTGCCAGCAGTGAACCCGCCCCGGGGGGAAGATATGGCTACACCTTC.

This clonotype was seen ten or more times. This sequence joins TRBV5-6 and TRBJ2-7; unclear D gene. Germline V gene data show CDR1 as SGHDT and CDR2 as YYEEEE. This CDR3 has 12 amino acids. V lost 1 base to trimming and J lost 10 bases, with 12 bases between them. CDR3 sequence reads: CASSLTSKKQYF. Written as DNA, the CDR3 is TGTGCCAGCAGCTTGACCTCGAAAAAACAGTACTTC.

This clonotype was detected a few times. This sequence joins TRBV29-1 and TRBJ1-1; D gene ambiguous. CDR3 length: 14 amino acids. The V end was cut by 7 bases, the J end by 5 bases, with 20 bases between. CDR1 and CDR2 (germline): SQVTM, ANQGSEA. The CDR3 DNA is TGCAGCGCTAGGAGGACGGTTTTAGGGACTGAAGCTTTCTTT. It encodes CSARRTVLGTEAFF.

The chain joins TRBV7-2 to TRBJ1-3; D is unresolved. This CDR3 spans 13 amino acids. Looked up from germline, CDR1 is SGHTA and CDR2 is FQGNSA. The V end lost 8 bases, the J end lost 0 bases, and 8 bases lay between the germline ends. The CDR3 loop is CASSPLSGNTIYF. The CDR3 DNA follows: TGTGCCAGCTCACCGCTCTCTGGAAACACCATATATTTT.

This clonotype has a handful of counts. V and J are TRBV9 and TRBJ2-1, with TRBD1 matching over 8 bases. The germline gives CDR1 SGDLS, CDR2 YYNGEE. The CDR3 runs 15 residues. Trimming at V came to 0 bases and at J to 7 bases, leaving 6 bases not matched to a gene. For the CDR3, the DNA is TGTGCCAGCAGCGTAGACGGGACAGGCACTAATGAGCAGTTCTTC. Translation: CASSVDGTGTNEQFF.

This clonotype was recorded a few times. The chain recombines TRBV15 with TRBJ1-5, with 9 positions matching TRBD1. Germline V gene data show CDR1 as LNHNV and CDR2 as YYDKDF (reference sequence). This CDR3 is built from 20 residues. The V segment lost 0 bases and the J segment 2 bases; nucleotides outside the gene matches: 14. CDR3 nucleotides: TGTGCCACCAGCAGAGATTTGAGGGGACAGGGAATCCGCGGCAATCAGCCCCAGCATTTT. Protein sequence: CATSRDLRGQGIRGNQPQHF.